The 5 T cell receptor beta chains below all came from one sample that was sequenced in a study of CD8 T cells in Susac syndrome. RNA, at about 0.45 to 1 ug, was reverse transcribed with random hexamers. Using its own MiXCR run on the immunoSEQ multiplex PCR reads, TCRdb lists one record per CDR3 protein. The sample has a few hundred thousand distinct CDR3 sequences, approximately 89% seen once. Sequencing was done on a sample of CD8+ T cells from PBMCs. Receptors were obtained from a human donor with multiple sclerosis.

This clonotype has a single count. The J gene is TRBJ2-7, the V gene TRBV28; 9 bases fit TRBD1. V was clipped by 4 bases and J by 5 bases; unmatched bases: 6. This CDR3 region has 14 residues. Germline V CDR1 and CDR2: MDHEN, SYDVKM. CDR3 coding DNA: TGTGCCAGCAGTTCCAGGTGGACAGGGGACGAGCAGTACTTC. Its translation: CASSSRWTGDEQYF.

V usage is TRBV7-9 and J usage is TRBJ2-1; no firm D call. The V gene's germline CDR1 is SEHNR and CDR2 FQNEAQ (reference sequence). The CDR3 is made up of 14 amino acids. The V end lost 2 bases, the J end lost 6 bases, and 11 bases lay between the germline ends. The CDR3 spells CASSLPGVTNEQFF. For the CDR3, the DNA is TGTGCCAGCAGCTTACCGGGTGTTACCAATGAGCAGTTCTTC.

The rearrangement joins TRBV29-1 to TRBJ2-1, with 15 bases that match TRBD2. Germline values: CDR1 SQVTM, CDR2 ANQGSEA. J gave up 0 bases and V 3 bases, and 3 bases lay outside the gene matches. The CDR3 is made up of 17 amino acids. CDR3 bases: TGCAGCGTTGACGGGACTAGCGGGAGGAGCTCCTACAATGAGCAGTTCTTC. It encodes CSVDGTSGRSSYNEQFF.

CDR3 protein: CASSERAGGYTDTQYF. DNA for the CDR3: TGTGCCAGCAGTGAAAGGGCGGGGGGCTACACAGATACGCAGTATTTT. The chain links TRBV2 to TRBJ2-3; TRBD2 aligns across 8 bases. Germline lookup yields CDR1 SNHLY and CDR2 FYNNEI. The CDR3 is 16 residues long. The V and J ends lost 2 bases and 2 bases, in that order; junction bases with no gene match: 6.

The V call is TRBV7-3, the J call TRBJ2-1; weak D call: TRBD2 (5 bases). The V end lost 5 bases, the J end lost 4 bases, and 15 bases lay between the germline ends. Germline V gene sequence: CDR1 SGHTA, CDR2 FQGTGA. This CDR3 is 15 amino acids long. The CDR3 region has the DNA TGTGCCAGCAGCCACCACGTTCGGGATTACAATGAGCAGTTCTTC. It is translated as CASSHHVRDYNEQFF.